What follows are 27 T cell receptor beta chains derived from one specimen sequenced in a study of chemoradiotherapy in HPV16-positive cancers. Assay used: immunoSEQ multiplex PCR; TCRdb lists only in-frame clones, some missing. The sample includes 29,000 or so clones, 90% to 95% of them seen just once. The starting material was blood, obtained from a patient who underwent chemoradiotherapy. The receptor source for this set is a human donor with HPV-associated anogenital cancer.

The chain carries TRBV10-3 and TRBJ2-3, with 7 bases matching TRBD1. V lost 3 bases and J lost 5; bases outside the gene matches: 14. The CDR3 covers 17 residues. Germline V lookup: CDR1 ENHRY, CDR2 SYGVKD. The CDR3 DNA reads as TGTGCCATCAGTGAACCCATACAGGGGCTTTCCTTAGATACGCAGTATTTT. Amino acids: CAISEPIQGLSLDTQYF.

The V call is TRBV28, the J call TRBJ1-1; D call uncertain. Germline V gives CDR1 MDHEN, CDR2 SYDVKM. The germline V and J ends were trimmed by 7 bases and 7 bases, with 13 bases remaining between them. The CDR3 is 12 amino acids. As DNA, the CDR3 is TGTGCCAGCACCCTGACATTTGGTGAAGCTTTCTTT. It codes for CASTLTFGEAFF.

In this sample, this clone turned up once. V and J are TRBV5-6 and TRBJ1-2; 10 nucleotides match TRBD1. J lost 2 bases, V lost 4 bases, and 5 bases had no gene match. The CDR3 is 15 amino acids. Germline V gene data show CDR1 as SGHDT and CDR2 as YYEEEE. CDR3 sequence (DNA): TGTGCCAGCAGCCAACGGACAGGGGGGAACTATGGCTACACCTTC. Its translation: CASSQRTGGNYGYTF.

The V call is TRBV18, the J call TRBJ1-4; TRBD1 is a possible D gene (6 bases). The CDR3 length is 15 residues. Germline CDR1 is KGHSH and CDR2 is LQKENI. V lost 1 base and J 8 bases, leaving 14 bases between the germline ends. The CDR3 nucleotides are TGTGCCAGCTCACCACGGACAGCTCGAGACGAAAAACTGTTTTTT. As protein: CASSPRTARDEKLFF.

The rearrangement links TRBV19 to TRBJ2-7; D possibly corresponds to TRBD1 (6 bases). Germline V gives CDR1 LNHDA, CDR2 SQIVND (reference sequence). The V end lost 5 bases, the J end lost 1 base, and 12 bases lay between the germline ends. CDR3 length equals 14 residues. CDR3 amino acids: CASSPHQGSYEQYF. CDR3 coding DNA: TGTGCCAGTAGTCCCCACCAGGGGTCCTACGAGCAGTACTTC.

V is TRBV7-2 and J is TRBJ2-7, with TRBD1 matching over 7 bases. The CDR3 spans 14 residues. Trimming cost V 5 bases and J 5 bases; bases outside gene matches: 9. Germline V lookup: CDR1 SGHTA, CDR2 FQGNSA. Written as DNA, the CDR3 is TGTGCCAGCAGCCTACAGGGGATGGTCGACGAGCAGTACTTC. Amino acid sequence: CASSLQGMVDEQYF. Together with reference TRBV7-2 and TRBJ2-7, the CDR3 gives the full variable domain: GAGVSQSPSNKVTEKGKDVELRCDPISGHTALYWYRQSLGQGLEFLIYFQGNSAPDKSGLPSDRFSAERTGGSVSTLTIQRTQQEDSAVYLCASSLQGMVDEQYFGPGTRLTVT.

J is TRBJ1-2 and V is TRBV28, with 10 positions matching TRBD1. Germline-derived CDR1 and CDR2 are MDHEN and SYDVKM. The V and J ends lost 6 bases and 7 bases, in that order; junction bases with no gene match: 8. The CDR3 extends over 14 amino acids. The CDR3 DNA is TGTGCCAGCAGCCTCGGGGACAGGGGCGTTGGCTACACCTTC. Amino acid sequence: CASSLGDRGVGYTF.

The chain joins TRBV7-9 to TRBJ2-3, with no clear D. V lost 3 bases and J lost 1, with 8 bases in between. CDR1 is SEHNR, CDR2 FQNEAQ, per germline (reference sequence). This CDR3 region has 14 residues. CDR3 protein: CASSLGIGTDTQYF. The CDR3 DNA sequence: TGTGCCAGCAGCTTGGGGATCGGCACAGATACGCAGTATTTT. The variable domain in full, completed from reference TRBV7-9 and TRBJ2-3, reads DTGVSQNPRHKITKRGQNVTFRCDPISEHNRLYWYRQTLGQGPEFLTYFQNEAQLEKSRLLSDRFSAERPKGSFSTLEIQRTEQGDSAMYLCASSLGIGTDTQYFGPGTRLTVL.

The chain carries TRBV27 and TRBJ2-2; TRBD1 aligns across 9 bases. The V gene's germline CDR1 is MNHEY and CDR2 SMNVEV (reference sequence). J lost 3 bases, V lost 4 bases, and 12 bases had no gene match. The CDR3 extends over 18 amino acids. The CDR3 sequence is CASSYDQPGQGYTGELFF. The DNA for the CDR3 is TGTGCCAGCAGTTACGACCAACCGGGACAGGGATACACCGGGGAGCTGTTTTTT.

The chain links TRBV5-4 to TRBJ2-3, with 10 bases aligning to TRBD2. The CDR3 length is 15 residues. V gave up 1 base and J gave up 4 bases; unmatched junction bases: 3. Per the germline V gene, CDR1 is SGHNT and CDR2 is YYREEE (reference sequence). DNA for the CDR3: TGTGCCAGCAGCTTGACTAGCGGGATGGCAGATACGCAGTATTTT. Translating gives CASSLTSGMADTQYF.

V gene TRBV4-2 combines with J gene TRBJ1-6; D unresolved. Trimming removed 0 bases from V and 1 base from J, with 13 bases in between. The germline V gene has CDR1 LGHNA and CDR2 YNFKEQ. This CDR3 spans 18 amino acids. CDR3 region: CASSQETVPFSYNSPLHF. CDR3 nucleotide sequence: TGTGCCAGCAGCCAAGAAACTGTCCCGTTTTCCTATAATTCACCCCTCCACTTT.

The gene calls are TRBV10-3 and TRBJ2-1, with 11 positions matching TRBD2. The V segment lost 3 bases and the J segment 0 bases; nucleotides outside the gene matches: 4. Germline V gene data show CDR1 as ENHRY and CDR2 as SYGVKD. The CDR3 runs 17 residues. CDR3 nucleotide sequence: TGTGCCATCAGTGAAGGGACTAGCGGAATCTCCTACAATGAGCAGTTCTTC. Translation gives CAISEGTSGISYNEQFF.

V is TRBV27 and J is TRBJ1-6, with 7 positions matching TRBD1. The CDR3 spans 16 residues. Germline CDR1 reads MNHEY; CDR2 reads SMNVEV (reference sequence). With 6 bases clipped from V and 0 bases from J, the junction kept 5 bases outside the gene matches. The CDR3 sequence: CASRDRTGSYNSPLHF. The CDR3 DNA reads TGTGCCAGCAGGGACAGGACTGGCTCCTATAATTCACCCCTCCACTTT.

This sequence joins TRBV2 and TRBJ2-5; no firm D call. In germline, CDR1 is SNHLY, CDR2 FYNNEI. V shed 3 bases and J shed 5 bases, with 10 bases lying between them. The CDR3 runs to 13 residues. In nucleotides, the CDR3 is TGTGCCAGCAGTGACTTGGTCGGGGAGACCCAGTACTTC. It codes for CASSDLVGETQYF.

This chain connects TRBV9 to TRBJ1-3; D is possibly TRBD1 (5 bases). Trimming shortened V by 0 bases and J by 3 bases, and 16 bases separated the two germline ends. CDR1 and CDR2 (germline): SGDLS, YYNGEE. The CDR3 length is 17 residues. CDR3 nucleotide sequence: TGTGCCAGCAGCGTAGGTACCGCGGGGCACTTTGGAAACACCATATATTTT. This encodes CASSVGTAGHFGNTIYF.

This chain joins TRBV5-1 and TRBJ2-2; D is possibly TRBD2 (6 bases). The CDR3 runs to 15 residues. V gave up 6 bases and J gave up 0 bases, with 12 bases separating them. CDR1 SGHRS and CDR2 YFSETQ come from the germline V gene. The CDR3 coding sequence is TGCGCCAGCATCTCGGGGGACCCGAACACCGGGGAGCTGTTTTTT. Its translation: CASISGDPNTGELFF.

This chain joins TRBV2 and TRBJ1-4, with D uncertain. The CDR3 covers 14 residues. The germline V gene encodes CDR1 SNHLY and CDR2 FYNNEI. Trimming stripped 1 base from V and 10 bases from J, with 13 bases between. CDR3 residues: CASSEGTSWGKLFF. The CDR3 DNA is TGTGCCAGCAGTGAAGGGACCTCCTGGGGAAAACTGTTTTTT. The complete variable domain, with remaining parts taken from reference TRBV2 and TRBJ1-4, reads EPEVTQTPSHQVTQMGQEVILRCVPISNHLYFYWYRQILGQKVEFLVSFYNNEISEKSEIFDDQFSVERPDGSNFTLKIRSTKLEDSAMYFCASSEGTSWGKLFFGSGTQLSVL.

The chain joins TRBV5-4 to TRBJ2-7; D is ambiguous. The CDR3 loop spans 13 amino acids. V was trimmed by 0 bases and J by 0 bases, leaving 4 bases between them. Germline V gives CDR1 SGHNT, CDR2 YYREEE (reference sequence). The CDR3 DNA reads TGTGCCAGCAGCTTGGGGGCCTCCTACGAGCAGTACTTC. It codes for CASSLGASYEQYF.

This clone was detected only a few times. This chain links TRBV6-6 with TRBJ1-5; D remains ambiguous. The CDR3 extends over 12 amino acids. The germline gives CDR1 MNHNY, CDR2 SVGAGI (reference sequence). Trimming pared 0 bases from V and 9 bases from J, leaving 6 bases between. In DNA, the CDR3 is TGTGCCAGCAGTTACTCGGCCGGGCCCCAGCATTTT. Its protein product is CASSYSAGPQHF.

The V gene is TRBV10-3, the J gene TRBJ2-7, with TRBD1 matching over 7 bases. With V trimmed by 4 bases and J by 3 bases, 3 bases remained unmatched. Germline V gene lookup returns CDR1 ENHRY and CDR2 SYGVKD. The CDR3 sequence is 13 residues long. CDR3 DNA sequence: TGTGCCATCAGTGGGACAGGCCGCTACGAGCAGTACTTC. Protein sequence: CAISGTGRYEQYF.

The CDR3 reads CASSYSGQPNYEQYF. The CDR3 nucleotides read TGTGCCAGCAGTTACTCAGGCCAGCCAAACTACGAGCAGTACTTC. The chain recombines TRBV6-5 with TRBJ2-7; D not certain. V lost 0 bases and J 3 bases, leaving 12 bases between the germline ends. In germline, CDR1 is MNHEY, CDR2 SVGAGI. The CDR3 has 15 amino acids.

The chain combines TRBV9 with TRBJ2-1; 7 bases map to TRBD2. V lost 3 bases to trimming and J lost 0 bases; unmatched junction nucleotides: 12. From germline, CDR1 is SGDLS and CDR2 YYNGEE. This CDR3 has 18 residues. CDR3: CASSGGSRRDYSYNEQFF. In DNA form, the CDR3 reads TGTGCCAGCAGCGGAGGAAGCAGGCGGGACTACTCCTACAATGAGCAGTTCTTC.

This chain uses TRBV13 with TRBJ1-1; tentatively, D is TRBD1 (5 bases). The CDR3 is made up of 12 amino acids. The germline V and J ends were trimmed by 0 bases and 7 bases, with 6 bases remaining between them. Germline CDR1 and CDR2: PRHDT and FYEKMQ (reference sequence). DNA of the CDR3: TGTGCCAGCAGCTTAGGGGGGGGTGAAGCTTTCTTT. Protein: CASSLGGGEAFF.

The rearrangement links TRBV11-2 to TRBJ2-3; 9 nucleotides agree with TRBD2. The V gene end was trimmed by 1 base and the J gene end by 4 bases; junction bases not matched to a gene: 6. Per germline, CDR1 SGHAT and CDR2 FQNNGV. The CDR3 length is 16 residues. In DNA form, the CDR3 reads TGTGCCAGCAGCTTAGTCGGAGCGGGAGGAGCAGATACGCAGTATTTT. Its protein product is CASSLVGAGGADTQYF.

V is TRBV29-1 and J is TRBJ2-7; D tentatively reads TRBD1 or TRBD2 (5 bases each). The CDR3 covers 12 residues. Trimming took off 4 bases at V and 5 bases at J, with 12 bases between the two ends. Looked up from germline, CDR1 is SQVTM and CDR2 is ANQGSEA. DNA for the CDR3: TGCAGCGTTGGGTGGGGGAACGACGAGCAGTACTTC. Its protein is CSVGWGNDEQYF.

The chain uses TRBV20-1 and TRBJ2-4; no reliable D call. The CDR3 loop spans 11 amino acids. Germline-derived CDR1 and CDR2 are DFQATT and SNEGSKA (reference sequence). Trimming pared 5 bases from V and 8 bases from J, leaving 10 bases between. As DNA, the CDR3 is TGCAGTGCTGCCCCTTGGGACATTCAGTACTTC. Its protein product is CSAAPWDIQYF.

J is TRBJ2-1 and V is TRBV10-2; 7 nucleotides match TRBD2. The length of the CDR3 is 16 residues. Germline loops: CDR1 WSHSY, CDR2 SAAADI. J was trimmed by 5 bases and V by 3 bases; bases with no gene match: 10. This CDR3 reads CASSEPAGALHNEQFF. The CDR3 DNA reads as TGCGCCAGCAGTGAACCGGCGGGAGCGTTACACAATGAGCAGTTCTTC.